The 5 T cell receptor beta chains below were found in one sample sequenced in a study of T cells after yellow fever vaccination. TCRdb redid the calling of the 5' RACE reads with MiXCR, one entry per CDR3 protein. Among 400,000 or so distinct CDR3 sequences listed, around a tenth were seen once. The material sequenced was PBMCs, taken on the day of the first yellow fever vaccination. The receptors originated from a man younger than 35 who received the YFV17D yellow fever vaccine.

J is TRBJ1-4 and V is TRBV6-5; D unclear. CDR3 length: 14 amino acids. V was shortened by 5 bases and J by 7 bases, with 14 bases between the two germline ends. Per germline, CDR1 MNHEY and CDR2 SVGAGI. This CDR3 reads CASSHGVRREKLFF. The CDR3 region has the DNA TGTGCCAGCAGTCACGGGGTGAGACGTGAAAAACTGTTTTTT.

This clonotype has only a few counts. V and J are TRBV7-2 and TRBJ2-1; D tentatively fits TRBD1 or TRBD2 (7 bases each). Germline V gene lookup returns CDR1 SGHTA and CDR2 FQGNSA. CDR3 length: 15 amino acids. The V end was cut by 7 bases, the J end by 6 bases, with 19 bases between. CDR3: CASTQGGAGGNEQFF. DNA for the CDR3: TGTGCCAGCACCCAGGGGGGGGCCGGGGGCAATGAGCAGTTCTTC.

The chain combines TRBV27 with TRBJ2-1; 7 bases match TRBD1. The CDR3 loop spans 15 amino acids. Trimming at V came to 7 bases and at J to 2 bases, leaving 8 bases not matched to a gene. Germline-derived CDR1 and CDR2 are MNHEY and SMNVEV (reference sequence). The CDR3 region is CASTNWTGTYNEQFF. CDR3 sequence (DNA): TGTGCCAGCACCAACTGGACAGGTACCTACAATGAGCAGTTCTTC.

V is TRBV5-1 and J is TRBJ1-4; the match to TRBD1 covers 7 bases. The length of the CDR3 is 14 residues. Trimming at V came to 4 bases and at J to 8 bases, leaving 8 bases not matched to a gene. CDR1 and CDR2 from the germline V gene are SGHRS and YFSETQ. This CDR3 is CASSRGQELEKLFF. The CDR3 DNA follows: TGCGCCAGCAGCCGAGGACAGGAGTTAGAAAAACTGTTTTTT.

The rearrangement uses TRBV4-2 and TRBJ2-7; 7 bases fit TRBD2. Germline V gene sequence: CDR1 LGHNA, CDR2 YNFKEQ. This CDR3 region has 11 residues. The junction had 1 base not matched to a gene; V was cut back by 8 bases and J by 3 bases. The CDR3, as DNA: TGTGCCAGCGGGGAGGGCTACGAGCAGTACTTC. It translates to CASGEGYEQYF.